This TCR beta chain was captured by sequencing in a study of CD8 T cells in ankylosing spondylitis. Study-wide results and caveats: With a CD8+ phenotype, disease-linked clones were relatively rare in peripheral blood. In the blood and synovial fluid of reactive arthritis, some motif variants had been previously reported. Reportedly, matched ankylosing spondylitis synovial fluid was significantly enriched for disease-linked clones. For ankylosing spondylitis blood, a TCR beta motif of several highly homologous variants appeared characteristic.

Germline V CDR1 and CDR2: MNHEY, SMNVEV (reference sequence). The CDR3 spans 15 residues. The junction had 6 bases not matched to a gene; V was cut back by 6 bases and J by 4 bases. Quantitative 5'-RACE was performed with molecular barcodes, and it yielded the TCR beta libraries. MiXCR, run by TCRdb on the 5' RACE reads, gives a single entry per CDR3 protein. The table has hundreds of thousands of distinct CDR3 sequences, approximately 10% seen once. As for this clonotype: What it binds is unknown.

The sample comprised blood, either unsorted or a sorted T cell fraction (not recorded which). The V and J genes are TRBV27 and TRBJ2-7, with 13 bases aligning to TRBD2. This receptor was identified in a male donor with ankylosing spondylitis. CDR3 sequence: CASRIRGLAGYEQYF. The CDR3 nucleotides are TGTGCCAGCAGAATACGGGGACTAGCGGGGTACGAGCAGTACTTC.